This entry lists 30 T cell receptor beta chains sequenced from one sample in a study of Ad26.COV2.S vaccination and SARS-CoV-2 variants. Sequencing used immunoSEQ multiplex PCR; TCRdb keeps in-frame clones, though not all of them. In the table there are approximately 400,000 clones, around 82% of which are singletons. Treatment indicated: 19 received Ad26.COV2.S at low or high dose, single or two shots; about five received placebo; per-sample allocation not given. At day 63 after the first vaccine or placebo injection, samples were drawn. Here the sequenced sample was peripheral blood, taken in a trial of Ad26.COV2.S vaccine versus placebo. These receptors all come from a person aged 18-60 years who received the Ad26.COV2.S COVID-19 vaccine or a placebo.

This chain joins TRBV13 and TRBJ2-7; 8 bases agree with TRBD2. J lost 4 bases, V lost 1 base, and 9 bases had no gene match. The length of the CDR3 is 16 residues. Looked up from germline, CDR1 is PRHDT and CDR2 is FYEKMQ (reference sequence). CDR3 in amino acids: CASSLVQAGVWYEQYF. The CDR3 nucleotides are TGTGCCAGCAGCTTAGTGCAAGCGGGAGTTTGGTACGAGCAGTACTTC.

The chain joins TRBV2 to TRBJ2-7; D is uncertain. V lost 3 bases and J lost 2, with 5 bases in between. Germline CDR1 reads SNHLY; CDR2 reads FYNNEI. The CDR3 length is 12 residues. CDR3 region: CASSDGTYEQYF. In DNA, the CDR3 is TGTGCCAGCAGTGACGGAACCTACGAGCAGTACTTC.

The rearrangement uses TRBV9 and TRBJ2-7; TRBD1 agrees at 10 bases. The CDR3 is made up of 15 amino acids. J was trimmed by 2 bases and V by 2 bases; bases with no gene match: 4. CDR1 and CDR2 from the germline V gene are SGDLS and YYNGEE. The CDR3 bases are TGTGCCAGCAGCGTTGGGACAGGGGTCACCTACGAGCAGTACTTC. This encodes CASSVGTGVTYEQYF.

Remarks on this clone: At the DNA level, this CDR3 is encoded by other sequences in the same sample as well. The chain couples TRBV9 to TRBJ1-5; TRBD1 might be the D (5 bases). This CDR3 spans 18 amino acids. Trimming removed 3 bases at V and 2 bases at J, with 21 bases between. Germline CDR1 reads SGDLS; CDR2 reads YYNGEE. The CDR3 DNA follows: TGTGCCAGCAGCGAGACCCCCGCAGGGCGATTGGGCAATCAGCCCCAGCATTTT. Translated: CASSETPAGRLGNQPQHF.

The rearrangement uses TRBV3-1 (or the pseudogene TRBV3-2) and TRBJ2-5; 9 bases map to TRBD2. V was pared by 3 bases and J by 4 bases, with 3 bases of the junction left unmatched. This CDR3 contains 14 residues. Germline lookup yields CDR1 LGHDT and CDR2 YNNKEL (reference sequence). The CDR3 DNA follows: TGTGCCAGCAGCCAGCGGGGGGGCGGAGAGACCCAGTACTTC. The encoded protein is CASSQRGGGETQYF.

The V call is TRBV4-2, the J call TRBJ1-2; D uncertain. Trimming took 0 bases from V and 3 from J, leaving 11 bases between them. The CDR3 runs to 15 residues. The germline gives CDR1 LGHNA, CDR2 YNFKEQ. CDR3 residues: CASSQDGNKDYGYTF. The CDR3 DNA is TGTGCCAGCAGCCAAGATGGAAATAAGGACTATGGCTACACCTTC.

The CDR3: CASRNWGGTNEKLFF. The CDR3 DNA follows: TGTGCCAGCAGAAATTGGGGGGGAACTAATGAAAAACTGTTTTTT. The chain combines TRBV27 with TRBJ1-4; TRBD1 is a possible D gene (5 bases). CDR3 length: 15 residues. Germline assignment: CDR1 MNHEY and CDR2 SMNVEV (reference sequence). Deletions cut 6 bases from V and 1 base from J, with 12 bases between. The full variable domain, rest sourced from reference TRBV27 and TRBJ1-4, is EAQVTQNPRYLITVTGKKLTVTCSQNMNHEYMSWYRQDPGLGLRQIYYSMNVEVTDKGDVPEGYKVSRKEKRNFPLILESPSPNQTSLYFCASRNWGGTNEKLFFGSGTQLSVL.

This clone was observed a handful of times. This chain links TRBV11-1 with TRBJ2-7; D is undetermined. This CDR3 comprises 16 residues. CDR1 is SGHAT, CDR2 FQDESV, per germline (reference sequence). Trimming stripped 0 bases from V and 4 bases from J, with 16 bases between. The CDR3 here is CASSLASLTFPYEQYF. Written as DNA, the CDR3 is TGTGCCAGCAGCTTAGCGTCCCTGACTTTTCCTTACGAGCAGTACTTC.

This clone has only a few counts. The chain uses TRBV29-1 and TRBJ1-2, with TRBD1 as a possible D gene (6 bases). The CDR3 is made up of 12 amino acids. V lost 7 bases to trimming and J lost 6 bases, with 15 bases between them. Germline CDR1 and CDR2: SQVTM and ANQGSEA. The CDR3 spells CSGTAGANGYTF. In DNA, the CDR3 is TGCAGCGGTACAGCGGGGGCGAATGGCTACACCTTC.

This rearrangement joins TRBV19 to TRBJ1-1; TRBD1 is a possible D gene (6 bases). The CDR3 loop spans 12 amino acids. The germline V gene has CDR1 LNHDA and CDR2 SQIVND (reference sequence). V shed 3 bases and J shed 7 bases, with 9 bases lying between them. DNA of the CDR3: TGTGCCAGTAGTATCTACAGGGATGAAGCTTTCTTT. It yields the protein CASSIYRDEAFF.

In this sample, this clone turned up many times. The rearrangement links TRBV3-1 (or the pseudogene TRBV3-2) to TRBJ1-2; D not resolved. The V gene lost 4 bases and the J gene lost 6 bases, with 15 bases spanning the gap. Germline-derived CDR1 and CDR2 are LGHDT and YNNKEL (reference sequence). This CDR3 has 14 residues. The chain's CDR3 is CASSPGVSWDGYTF. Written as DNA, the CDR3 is TGTGCCAGCAGCCCCGGCGTAAGTTGGGATGGCTACACCTTC.

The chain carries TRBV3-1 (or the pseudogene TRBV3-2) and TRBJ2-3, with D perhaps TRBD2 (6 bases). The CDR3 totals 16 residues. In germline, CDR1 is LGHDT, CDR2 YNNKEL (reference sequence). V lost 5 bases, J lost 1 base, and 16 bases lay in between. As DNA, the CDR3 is TGTGCCAGCAGCGTTACGGGGGTTGGAGGCACAGATACGCAGTATTTT. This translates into CASSVTGVGGTDTQYF.

DNA of the CDR3: TGCGCCAGCAGCCAAGTAATAGGAGAGACCCAGTACTTC. Amino acids: CASSQVIGETQYF. The chain carries TRBV4-3 and TRBJ2-5, with D hard to call. Trimming removed 1 base at V and 4 bases at J, with 7 bases between. CDR3 length equals 13 residues. Germline V lookup: CDR1 LGHNA, CDR2 YSLEER.

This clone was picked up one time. In nucleotides, the CDR3 is TGCGCCAGCAGCTTCCGCTCTGGGGGCACGAATGAAAAACTGTTTTTT. As protein: CASSFRSGGTNEKLFF. J is TRBJ1-4 and V is TRBV5-1, with TRBD1 as a possible D gene (6 bases). V was trimmed by 2 bases and J by 5 bases, leaving 16 bases between them. Germline values: CDR1 SGHRS, CDR2 YFSETQ. There are 16 residues in the CDR3.

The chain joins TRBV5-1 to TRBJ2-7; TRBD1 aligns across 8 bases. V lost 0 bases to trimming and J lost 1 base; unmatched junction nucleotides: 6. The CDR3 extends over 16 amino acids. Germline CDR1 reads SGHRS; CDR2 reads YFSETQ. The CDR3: CASSLAAGGMSYEQYF. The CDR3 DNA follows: TGCGCCAGCAGCTTGGCGGCAGGGGGCATGTCCTACGAGCAGTACTTC.

The DNA of the CDR3 is TGTGCCAGCAGCTTTAGCGGGTCCTACAATGAGCAGTTCTTC. The encoded protein is CASSFSGSYNEQFF. This sequence joins TRBV11-2 and TRBJ2-1, with 7 bases fitting TRBD2. Losses at the gene ends were 3 bases for V and 1 base for J; bases not matched to a gene: 0. This CDR3 spans 14 amino acids. Germline V CDR1 and CDR2: SGHAT, FQNNGV.

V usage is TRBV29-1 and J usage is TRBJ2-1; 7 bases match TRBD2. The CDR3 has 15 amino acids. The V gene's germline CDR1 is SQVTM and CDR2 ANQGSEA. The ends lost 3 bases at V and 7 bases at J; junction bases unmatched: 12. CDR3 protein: CSVDGAGDRWNEQFF. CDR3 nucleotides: TGCAGCGTTGATGGCGCGGGAGACCGCTGGAATGAGCAGTTCTTC.

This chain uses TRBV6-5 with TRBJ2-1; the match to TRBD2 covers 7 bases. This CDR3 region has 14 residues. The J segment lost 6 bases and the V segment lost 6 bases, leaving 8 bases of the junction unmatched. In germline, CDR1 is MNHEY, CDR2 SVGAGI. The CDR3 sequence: CASSLRTRSNEQFF. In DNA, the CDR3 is TGTGCCAGCAGCCTCCGGACTAGGTCCAATGAGCAGTTCTTC.

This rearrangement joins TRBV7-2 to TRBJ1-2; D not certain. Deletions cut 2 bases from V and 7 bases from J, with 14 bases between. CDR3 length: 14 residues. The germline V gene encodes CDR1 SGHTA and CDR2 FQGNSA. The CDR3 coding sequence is TGTGCCAGCAGCTTACGGGGAGACACCGCTGGCTACACCTTC. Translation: CASSLRGDTAGYTF.

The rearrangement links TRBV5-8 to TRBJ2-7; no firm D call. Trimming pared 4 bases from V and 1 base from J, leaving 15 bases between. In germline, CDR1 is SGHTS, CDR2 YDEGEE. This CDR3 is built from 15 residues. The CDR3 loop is CASSPLRTGSYEQYF. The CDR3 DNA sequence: TGTGCCAGCAGCCCACTTCGGACGGGTTCCTACGAGCAGTACTTC.

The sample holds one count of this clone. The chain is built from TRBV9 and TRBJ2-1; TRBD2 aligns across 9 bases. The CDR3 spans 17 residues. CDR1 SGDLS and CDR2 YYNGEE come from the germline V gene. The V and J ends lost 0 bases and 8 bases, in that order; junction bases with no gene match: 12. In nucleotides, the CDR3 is TGTGCCAGCAGCGTAGCTCCTTTAGGTAGCGGGGGCTATGAGCAGTTCTTC. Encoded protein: CASSVAPLGSGGYEQFF.

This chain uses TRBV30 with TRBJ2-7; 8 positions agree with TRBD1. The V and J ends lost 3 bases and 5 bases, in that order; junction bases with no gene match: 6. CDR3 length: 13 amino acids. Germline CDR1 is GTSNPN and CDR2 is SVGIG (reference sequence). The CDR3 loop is CAWRGTGLHEQYF. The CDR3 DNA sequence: TGTGCCTGGAGAGGGACAGGACTCCACGAGCAGTACTTC. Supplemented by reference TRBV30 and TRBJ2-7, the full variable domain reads SQTIHQWPATLVQPVGSPLSLECTVEGTSNPNLYWYRQAAGRGLQLLFYSVGIGQISSEVPQNLSASRPQDRQFILSSKKLLLSDSGFYLCAWRGTGLHEQYFGPGTRLTVT.

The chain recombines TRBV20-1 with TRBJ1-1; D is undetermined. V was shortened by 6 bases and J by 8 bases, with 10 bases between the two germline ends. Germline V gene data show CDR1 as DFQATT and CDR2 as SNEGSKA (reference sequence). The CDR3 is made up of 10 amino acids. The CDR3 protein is CSAAYKEAFF. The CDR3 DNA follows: TGCAGTGCCGCTTACAAAGAAGCTTTCTTT.

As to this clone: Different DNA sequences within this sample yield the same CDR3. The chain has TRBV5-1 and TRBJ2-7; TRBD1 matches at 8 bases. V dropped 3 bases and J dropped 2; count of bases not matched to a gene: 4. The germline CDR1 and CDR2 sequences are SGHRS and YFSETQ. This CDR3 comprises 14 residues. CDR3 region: CASSSQGGPYEQYF. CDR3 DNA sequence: TGCGCCAGCAGCTCACAGGGGGGCCCCTACGAGCAGTACTTC.

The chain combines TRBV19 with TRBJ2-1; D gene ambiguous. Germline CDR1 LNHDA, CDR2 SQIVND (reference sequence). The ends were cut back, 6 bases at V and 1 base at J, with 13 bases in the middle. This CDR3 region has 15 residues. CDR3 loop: CASSLDVGSYNEQFF. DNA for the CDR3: TGTGCCAGTAGCCTAGATGTCGGTTCCTACAATGAGCAGTTCTTC.

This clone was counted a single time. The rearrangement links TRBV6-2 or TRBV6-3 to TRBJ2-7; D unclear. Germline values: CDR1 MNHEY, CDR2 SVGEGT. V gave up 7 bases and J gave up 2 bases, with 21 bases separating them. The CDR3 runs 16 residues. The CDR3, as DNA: TGTGCCAGCAACCCAAGCCGCCTCAGGATGACCTACGAGCAGTACTTC. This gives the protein CASNPSRLRMTYEQYF.

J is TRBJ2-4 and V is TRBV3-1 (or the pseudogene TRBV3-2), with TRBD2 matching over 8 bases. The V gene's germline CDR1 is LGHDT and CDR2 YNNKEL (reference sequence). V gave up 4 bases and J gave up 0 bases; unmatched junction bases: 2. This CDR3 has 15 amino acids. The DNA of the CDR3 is TGTGCCAGCAGCCCCGGGGGGGTAGCCAAAAACATTCAGTACTTC. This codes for CASSPGGVAKNIQYF.

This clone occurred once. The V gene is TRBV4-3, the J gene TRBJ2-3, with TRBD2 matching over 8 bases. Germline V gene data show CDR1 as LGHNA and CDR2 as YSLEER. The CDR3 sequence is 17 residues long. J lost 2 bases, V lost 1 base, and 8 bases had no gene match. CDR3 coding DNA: TGCGCCAGCAGCCAAGTCCCAGCGGGGGCCAACACAGATACGCAGTATTTT. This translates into CASSQVPAGANTDTQYF.

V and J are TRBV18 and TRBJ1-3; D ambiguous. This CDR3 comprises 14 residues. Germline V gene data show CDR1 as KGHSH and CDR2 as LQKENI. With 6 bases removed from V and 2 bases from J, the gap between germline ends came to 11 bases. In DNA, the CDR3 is TGTGCCAGCTCCTCGACAAGTGCTGGAAACACCATATATTTT. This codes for CASSSTSAGNTIYF.

The CDR3 spells CASSQTSGSGYEQYF. CDR3 in DNA: TGTGCCAGCAGTCAAACTAGCGGGAGTGGATACGAGCAGTACTTC. This chain joins TRBV2 and TRBJ2-7; TRBD2 matches 11 bases. Germline CDR1 SNHLY, CDR2 FYNNEI. The length of the CDR3 is 15 residues. Trimming took 5 bases from V and 4 from J; bases not matched to a gene: 7.